These 32 T cell receptor beta chains share one sample of origin, sequenced in a study of T-cell memory formation after mild COVID-19. TCRdb called the 5' RACE reads again in MiXCR, with one record for every CDR3 protein. This sample has 350,000 to 450,000 distinct CDR3 sequences, with 13% to 15% found just once. Sequenced input: PBMCs or a T cell subset sorted from them (not recorded which). These receptor sequences come from a man between 18 and 29 years old who had mild COVID-19 (a few samples of this study predate the infection). Cell type and time point are not known.

This clonotype was recorded a few times. Here the CDR3 DNA reads TGTGCCAGCAGCTCTAGTGGGGGGGCCGGAGAGACCCAGTACTTC. Residues: CASSSSGGAGETQYF. V is TRBV12-3 or TRBV12-4 and J is TRBJ2-5; D is perhaps TRBD2 (7 bases). The CDR3 loop spans 15 amino acids. The V and J ends lost 6 bases and 4 bases respectively, with 18 bases between them.

In its sample, this clonotype was seen a few times. The gene calls are TRBV18 and TRBJ1-2; D unclear. V lost 2 bases and J 2 bases, leaving 9 bases between the germline ends. CDR1 and CDR2 (germline): KGHSH, LQKENI. The CDR3 runs to 14 residues. For the CDR3, the DNA is TGTGCCAGCTCACCAGTTAATGAAAACTATGGCTACACCTTC. This codes for CASSPVNENYGYTF.

J is TRBJ2-7 and V is TRBV7-9; perhaps D is TRBD1 or TRBD2 (5 bases each). The length of the CDR3 is 12 residues. The V end lost 7 bases, the J end lost 3 bases, and 10 bases lay between the germline ends. Per germline, CDR1 SEHNR and CDR2 FQNEAQ (reference sequence). CDR3 DNA sequence: TGTGCCAGCACCGGGGACGGCTACGAGCAGTACTTC. This encodes CASTGDGYEQYF.

This clonotype was seen a handful of times. The J gene is TRBJ2-5, the V gene TRBV7-9, with D possibly matching TRBD2 (5 bases). CDR1 SEHNR and CDR2 FQNEAQ come from the germline V gene (reference sequence). This CDR3 comprises 15 residues. The V gene lost 3 bases and the J gene lost 5 bases, with 16 bases spanning the gap. The CDR3 is CASSFSRTERETQYF. For the CDR3, the DNA is TGTGCCAGCAGCTTTAGTAGAACAGAGCGGGAGACCCAGTACTTC.

Many counts were recorded for this clonotype. The genes are TRBV5-1 and TRBJ2-1; D uncertain. The CDR3 loop spans 15 amino acids. V lost 0 bases and J 3 bases, leaving 10 bases between the germline ends. Germline V gene lookup returns CDR1 SGHRS and CDR2 YFSETQ. The CDR3 DNA is TGCGCCAGCAGCTTGGTAGGTGACAACTACAATGAGCAGTTCTTC. This sequence encodes CASSLVGDNYNEQFF.

The chain employs TRBV9 and TRBJ2-3, with 7 bases aligning to TRBD1. The germline gives CDR1 SGDLS, CDR2 YYNGEE. V gave up 6 bases and J gave up 4 bases; unmatched junction bases: 11. The CDR3 is 15 amino acids. The CDR3 DNA reads as TGTGCCAGCAACATGGGACAGATAGACCCAGATACGCAGTATTTT. This sequence encodes CASNMGQIDPDTQYF.

This clonotype has more than one count but fewer than ten. This chain uses TRBV20-1 with TRBJ2-2; 7 bases map to TRBD1. In germline, CDR1 is DFQATT, CDR2 SNEGSKA (reference sequence). This CDR3 contains 15 residues. Trimming removed 0 bases from V and 7 bases from J; junction bases left unmatched: 8. CDR3 in amino acids: CSARDPRGQVGELFF. Here the CDR3 DNA reads TGCAGTGCTAGAGATCCGAGGGGGCAGGTCGGGGAGCTGTTTTTT.

The chain combines TRBV24-1 with TRBJ2-5; 7 nucleotides align to TRBD1. Germline CDR1 is KGHDR and CDR2 is SFDVKD. V was pared by 4 bases and J by 3 bases, with 7 bases of the junction left unmatched. The CDR3 is made up of 15 amino acids. The CDR3 loop is CATSEGGTAKETQYF. The CDR3 nucleotides are TGTGCCACCAGTGAGGGTGGGACAGCCAAAGAGACCCAGTACTTC.

The CDR3 sequence: CSAIRGNQPQHF. In nucleotides, the CDR3 is TGCAGTGCCATTCGGGGGAATCAGCCCCAGCATTTT. This chain connects TRBV20-1 to TRBJ1-5; tentatively, D is TRBD1 (5 bases). V was shortened by 6 bases and J by 4 bases, with 10 bases between the two germline ends. The CDR3 loop spans 12 amino acids. Germline V gives CDR1 DFQATT, CDR2 SNEGSKA (reference sequence).

This clonotype turned up a few times. The rearrangement joins TRBV4-1 to TRBJ2-2; TRBD2 matches 7 bases. Per the germline V gene, CDR1 is MGHRA and CDR2 is YSYEKL. The CDR3 extends over 19 amino acids. V shed 1 base, J shed 7 bases, and the junction held 18 bases outside the gene matches. The CDR3 sequence is CASSQGETSGVNWIGELFF. As DNA, the CDR3 is TGCGCCAGCAGCCAAGGCGAAACCAGCGGGGTAAATTGGATCGGGGAGCTGTTTTTT.

The chain couples TRBV7-9 to TRBJ2-2; D is possibly TRBD1 (5 bases). V was cut by 9 bases and J by 3 bases, with 14 bases left in between. In germline, CDR1 is SEHNR, CDR2 FQNEAQ (reference sequence). CDR3 size: 14 residues. CDR3 sequence: CASVHRSDTGELFF. The DNA for the CDR3 is TGTGCCAGTGTGCACAGGTCGGACACCGGGGAGCTGTTTTTT.

This clonotype was detected a few times. The rearrangement links TRBV18 to TRBJ1-2; the match to TRBD1 covers 8 bases. The ends lost 2 bases at V and 4 bases at J; junction bases unmatched: 6. The CDR3 length is 15 residues. Looked up from germline, CDR1 is KGHSH and CDR2 is LQKENI. CDR3 bases: TGTGCCAGCTCACCAGGACAGGGTGACGTCTATGGCTACACCTTC. Translating gives CASSPGQGDVYGYTF.

There are a few counts of this clonotype. V and J are TRBV20-1 and TRBJ2-7, with a weak D call TRBD1 (5 bases). From germline, CDR1 is DFQATT and CDR2 SNEGSKA (reference sequence). V lost 3 bases to trimming and J lost 5 bases, with 14 bases between them. CDR3 length: 13 amino acids. The CDR3 loop reads CSARDMVVHEQYF. In nucleotides, the CDR3 is TGCAGTGCTAGGGACATGGTTGTCCACGAGCAGTACTTC.

This clonotype has at least ten counts. This rearrangement joins TRBV5-6 to TRBJ1-5; no clear D gene. The CDR3 is 15 amino acids. Looked up from germline, CDR1 is SGHDT and CDR2 is YYEEEE. The ends were cut back, 4 bases at V and 3 bases at J, with 14 bases in the middle. This CDR3 reads CASSAEGGYNQPQHF. The CDR3 DNA reads TGTGCCAGCAGCGCGGAGGGAGGATACAATCAGCCCCAGCATTTT.

V usage is TRBV29-1 and J usage is TRBJ1-2; a possible D gene is TRBD1 (5 bases). The CDR3 has 11 residues. V lost 4 bases, J lost 4 bases, and 7 bases lay in between. CDR1 and CDR2 (germline): SQVTM, ANQGSEA. CDR3 sequence reads: CSVGRAYGYTF. In nucleotides, the CDR3 is TGCAGCGTTGGCAGGGCCTATGGCTACACCTTC. Full variable domain (rest looked up from reference TRBV29-1 and TRBJ1-2): SAVISQKPSRDICQRGTSLTIQCQVDSQVTMMFWYRQQPGQSLTLIATANQGSEATYESGFVIDKFPISRPNLTFSTLTVSNMSPEDSSIYLCSVGRAYGYTFGSGTRLTVV.

The rearrangement uses TRBV18 and TRBJ1-5; D remains ambiguous. The CDR3 covers 13 residues. Germline V gives CDR1 KGHSH, CDR2 LQKENI. Trimming left V 4 bases short and J 6 bases short, with 10 bases between. CDR3: CASSQAAGQPQHF. CDR3 sequence (DNA): TGTGCCAGCTCACAAGCGGCGGGTCAGCCCCAGCATTTT.

The chain carries TRBV6-1 and TRBJ2-3, with D hard to call. Deletions cut 3 bases from V and 0 bases from J, with 13 bases between. This CDR3 has 16 amino acids. Per the germline V gene, CDR1 is MNHNS and CDR2 is SASEGT. CDR3 residues: CASSERQAQSTDTQYF. The CDR3, as DNA: TGTGCCAGCAGTGAGAGGCAGGCGCAAAGCACAGATACGCAGTATTTT.

The rearrangement links TRBV7-9 to TRBJ2-3; 10 bases map to TRBD1. Germline loops: CDR1 SEHNR, CDR2 FQNEAQ (reference sequence). Unmatched junction bases numbered 14, after V lost 5 bases and J lost 3 bases. CDR3 length: 18 amino acids. The CDR3 reads CASSHPRDRGSGTDTQYF. DNA for the CDR3: TGTGCCAGCAGCCATCCCCGGGACAGGGGTTCTGGAACAGATACGCAGTATTTT.

This clonotype has a handful of counts. This chain uses TRBV28 with TRBJ1-6; D ambiguous. The CDR3 consists of 15 residues. V lost 5 bases and J lost 8, with 16 bases in between. The germline gives CDR1 MDHEN, CDR2 SYDVKM. CDR3 sequence (DNA): TGTGCCAGCAGTATACCGCCTCGGCGGGATTCACCCCTCCACTTT. Protein sequence: CASSIPPRRDSPLHF.

V gene TRBV6-5 combines with J gene TRBJ1-2; perhaps TRBD1 as D (5 bases). With 8 bases removed from V and 1 base from J, the gap between germline ends came to 17 bases. CDR1 MNHEY and CDR2 SVGAGI come from the germline V gene. The CDR3 totals 15 residues. This chain's CDR3 is CASADPPGGNYGYTF. CDR3 DNA: TGTGCCAGCGCGGATCCACCGGGGGGTAACTATGGCTACACCTTC.

The rearrangement uses TRBV7-3 and TRBJ2-7, with unresolved D. The CDR3 loop spans 13 amino acids. Germline V gene sequence: CDR1 SGHTA, CDR2 FQGTGA. With 2 bases removed from V and 2 bases from J, the gap between germline ends came to 7 bases. The DNA of the CDR3 is TGTGCCAGCAGCTTAGACTTAGCCTACGAGCAGTACTTC. It translates to CASSLDLAYEQYF.

The chain uses TRBV10-3 and TRBJ1-1; 9 bases line up with TRBD1. V lost 7 bases and J lost 0; bases outside the gene matches: 15. The germline V gene has CDR1 ENHRY and CDR2 SYGVKD. The CDR3 is 18 amino acids. The CDR3 reads CAITGRRDREAMNTEAFF. DNA for the CDR3: TGTGCCATCACCGGACGGAGGGACAGGGAAGCGATGAACACTGAAGCTTTCTTT.

This clonotype was seen a handful of times. V is TRBV28 and J is TRBJ2-2; D tentatively fits TRBD1 or TRBD2 (5 bases each). Trimming cost V 8 bases and J 0 bases, with 7 bases left between them. Germline V CDR1 and CDR2: MDHEN, SYDVKM. The CDR3 extends over 13 amino acids. For the CDR3, the DNA is TGTGCCAGCGAGGGGTCGAACACCGGGGAGCTGTTTTTT. It encodes CASEGSNTGELFF.

The rearrangement joins TRBV6-5 to TRBJ2-3; D call uncertain. The germline V gene has CDR1 MNHEY and CDR2 SVGAGI. Trimming removed 2 bases at V and 4 bases at J, with 10 bases between. The CDR3 runs to 14 residues. CDR3 in amino acids: CASSYVGLADTQYF. CDR3 in DNA: TGTGCCAGCAGTTACGTGGGTCTGGCAGATACGCAGTATTTT.

A remark on this clonotype: One junction end disagrees with the germline gene, perhaps due to a read error. The chain couples TRBV4-1 to TRBJ2-1; TRBD2 matches at 11 bases. Germline CDR1 reads MGHRA; CDR2 reads YSYEKL. The CDR3 loop spans 14 amino acids. DNA for the CDR3: TGCGACAGCAGCCAGCGGACTAGCGGGCGGGAGCAGTTCTTC. This sequence encodes CDSSQRTSGREQFF.

This clonotype was seen a handful of times. This chain links TRBV7-3 with TRBJ2-2; D is perhaps TRBD1 (6 bases). Trimming removed 3 bases at V and 6 bases at J, with 11 bases between. Germline V gene sequence: CDR1 SGHTA, CDR2 FQGTGA. The CDR3 totals 14 residues. As DNA, the CDR3 is TGTGCCAGCAGCTTGTCAGGGGAATCCGGGGAGCTGTTTTTT. Protein sequence: CASSLSGESGELFF.

The chain carries TRBV7-9 and TRBJ2-1, with TRBD2 matching 12 bases. V gave up 7 bases and J gave up 1 base; unmatched junction bases: 5. Germline V gives CDR1 SEHNR, CDR2 FQNEAQ (reference sequence). This CDR3 region has 16 residues. This chain's CDR3 is CASIRLAGDSYNEQFF. The CDR3 DNA reads TGTGCCAGCATCAGACTAGCGGGGGATTCCTACAATGAGCAGTTCTTC.

This rearrangement joins TRBV20-1 to TRBJ2-1; 7 bases fit TRBD2. V dropped 6 bases and J dropped 0; count of bases not matched to a gene: 11. This CDR3 contains 16 residues. Germline assignment: CDR1 DFQATT and CDR2 SNEGSKA (reference sequence). The DNA of the CDR3 is TGCAGTGCCCCATCAGTTGGCGGGAGCTCCTACAATGAGCAGTTCTTC. The encoded protein is CSAPSVGGSSYNEQFF.

This clonotype was observed a few times. The chain recombines TRBV7-9 with TRBJ1-4; D is uncertain. The V gene's germline CDR1 is SEHNR and CDR2 FQNEAQ (reference sequence). This CDR3 region has 16 residues. Trimming removed 1 base from V and 7 bases from J, with 16 bases in between. In DNA, the CDR3 is TGTGCCAGCAGCTTAGTGGGAACCACCCTCGGTGAAAAACTGTTTTTT. It translates to CASSLVGTTLGEKLFF.

The V call is TRBV10-3, the J call TRBJ2-3; the D gene is possibly TRBD2 (5 bases). Germline assignment: CDR1 ENHRY and CDR2 SYGVKD. The CDR3 spans 15 residues. The V gene lost 3 bases and the J gene lost 3 bases, with 13 bases spanning the gap. The CDR3 is CAISELGERTDTQYF. As DNA, the CDR3 is TGTGCCATCAGTGAACTAGGTGAGAGGACAGATACGCAGTATTTT.

This clonotype was detected many times. This chain uses TRBV20-1 with TRBJ2-1, with TRBD2 matching over 8 bases. The CDR3 runs 14 residues. Germline V gene sequence: CDR1 DFQATT, CDR2 SNEGSKA (reference sequence). J lost 8 bases, V lost 6 bases, and 12 bases had no gene match. The CDR3: CSANGGGLEHEQFF. The CDR3 coding sequence is TGCAGTGCGAACGGGGGGGGCCTGGAGCATGAGCAGTTCTTC.

This clonotype has only a few counts. V usage is TRBV6-2 or TRBV6-3 and J usage is TRBJ1-1, with 7 bases aligning to TRBD1. V was pared by 4 bases and J by 2 bases, with 16 bases of the junction left unmatched. Per germline, CDR1 MNHEY and CDR2 SVGEGT. The CDR3 spans 18 residues. The DNA for the CDR3 is TGTGCCAGCAGTTGGGGGACAGCAGCGATTGGGGCCAACACTGAAGCTTTCTTT. It translates to CASSWGTAAIGANTEAFF.